A single TCR beta chain is shown here with its context. This CDR3 spans 19 amino acids. As originally analysed: Amplifying reference gene primers gave estimates of nucleated cell counts. TCRdb keeps only in-frame clones here, not all; method: immunoSEQ multiplex PCR. V, J and clone size were drawn from that table, and D and trimming were deduced from the DNA. The sample has 100,000 or so clones, about nine tenths seen once; the top ten hold approximately 2%. The entry originates in a study of blood T cell repertoires in COVID-19. Study as a whole: Samples came from the United States, Italy and Spain, spanning acute and convalescent COVID-19.

Sequencing was carried out using peripheral blood. This TCR came from a man in his forties or fifties with active COVID-19. The chain has TRBV21-1 and TRBJ2-3; TRBD2 is the table's D call and was not checked against the DNA. TRBV21-1 counts as a pseudogene. The CDR3: CASSKGGRPPRWGTDTQYF. The CDR3 nucleotides are TGTGCCAGCAGCAAAGGCGGGCGACCCCCCAGGTGGGGCACAGATACGCAGTATTTT.